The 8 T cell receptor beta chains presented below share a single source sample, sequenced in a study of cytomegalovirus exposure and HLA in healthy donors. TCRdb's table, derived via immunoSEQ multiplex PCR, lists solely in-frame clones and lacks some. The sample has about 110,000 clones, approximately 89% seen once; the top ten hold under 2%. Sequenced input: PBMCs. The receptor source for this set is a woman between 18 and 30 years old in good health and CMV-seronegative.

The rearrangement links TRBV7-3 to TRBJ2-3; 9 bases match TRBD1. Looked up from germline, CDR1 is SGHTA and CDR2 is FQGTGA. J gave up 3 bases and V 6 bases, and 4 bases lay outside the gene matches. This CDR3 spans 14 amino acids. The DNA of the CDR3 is TGTGCCAGCAGTCCGGGACAGGGAACAGATACGCAGTATTTT. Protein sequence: CASSPGQGTDTQYF.

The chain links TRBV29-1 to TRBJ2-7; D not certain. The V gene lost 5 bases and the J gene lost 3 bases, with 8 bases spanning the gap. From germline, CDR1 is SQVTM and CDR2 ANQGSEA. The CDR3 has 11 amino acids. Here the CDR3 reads CSVLTGYEQYF. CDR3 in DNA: TGCAGCGTTCTCACCGGCTACGAGCAGTACTTC.

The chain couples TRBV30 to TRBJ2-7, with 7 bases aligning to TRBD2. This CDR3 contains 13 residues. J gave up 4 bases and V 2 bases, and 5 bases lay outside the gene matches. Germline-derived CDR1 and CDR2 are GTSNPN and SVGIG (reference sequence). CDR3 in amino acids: CAWSTGGFYEQYF. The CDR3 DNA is TGTGCCTGGAGTACGGGGGGATTTTACGAGCAGTACTTC.

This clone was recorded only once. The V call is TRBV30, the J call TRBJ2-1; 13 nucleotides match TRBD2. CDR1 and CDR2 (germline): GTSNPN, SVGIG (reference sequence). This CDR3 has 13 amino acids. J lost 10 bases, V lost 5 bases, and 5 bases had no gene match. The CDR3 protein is CAWGGLAGVEQFF. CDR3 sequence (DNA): TGTGCCTGGGGTGGACTAGCGGGAGTCGAGCAGTTCTTC.

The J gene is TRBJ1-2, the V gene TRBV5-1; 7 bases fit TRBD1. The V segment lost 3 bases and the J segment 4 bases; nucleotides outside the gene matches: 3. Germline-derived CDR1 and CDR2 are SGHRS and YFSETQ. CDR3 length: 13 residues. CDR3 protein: CASSSGQFYGYTF. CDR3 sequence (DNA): TGCGCCAGCAGCTCGGGACAGTTCTATGGCTACACCTTC.

The CDR3 coding sequence is TGTGCCAGCCGACTTAACGGGACACCTTCGCGGGAGCAGTACTTC. Translated, it gives CASRLNGTPSREQYF. The chain couples TRBV27 to TRBJ2-7; tentatively, D is TRBD1 (6 bases). The V end was cut by 8 bases, the J end by 7 bases, with 24 bases between. The CDR3 covers 15 residues. The germline CDR1 and CDR2 sequences are MNHEY and SMNVEV (reference sequence).

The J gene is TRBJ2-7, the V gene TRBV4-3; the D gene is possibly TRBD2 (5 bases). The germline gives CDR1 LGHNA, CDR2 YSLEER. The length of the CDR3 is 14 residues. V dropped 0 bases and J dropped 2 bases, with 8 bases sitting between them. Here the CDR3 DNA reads TGCGCCAGCAGCCAAGATAGGAGGACCTACGAGCAGTACTTC. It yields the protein CASSQDRRTYEQYF.

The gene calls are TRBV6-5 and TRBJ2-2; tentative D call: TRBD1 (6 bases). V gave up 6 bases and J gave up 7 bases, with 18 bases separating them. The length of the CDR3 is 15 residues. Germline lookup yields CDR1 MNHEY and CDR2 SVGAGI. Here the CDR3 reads CASRGTQEVNGELFF. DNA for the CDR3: TGTGCCAGCAGGGGGACACAGGAGGTTAACGGGGAGCTGTTTTTT.